The rows below give T cell receptor beta chains drawn from one sample of a study of T cells in localized non-small cell lung cancer. Clones were sequenced by immunoSEQ multiplex PCR, and TCRdb holds only the in-frame ones, with some missing. The sample contains about 40,000 clones, 81% of which appear only once. The source material was peripheral blood mononuclear cells, sampled before any cancer treatment. The receptors derive from a male donor at least 60 years old with stage II lung adenocarcinoma. CDR3s include the opening cysteine and the closing phenylalanine or tryptophan. The D gene is left open where the match is weak. Clone size is stated in some rows and not others, as once, few, many or a class when expanded.

d_call	v_call	j_call	clone_size	cdr3_nt	cdr3_aa
TRBD1	TRBV7-9	TRBJ1-2	NA	TGTGCCAGCAGCAGCTGGACAGGGGAGGATGGCTACACCTTC	CASSSWTGEDGYTF
NA	TRBV11-3	TRBJ2-3	NA	TGTGCCAGCAGCTTAGGGGCAAGTTACACAGATACGCAGTATTTT	CASSLGASYTDTQYF
TRBD1	TRBV2	TRBJ2-7	NA	TGTGCCAGCAGTGGACAGGGGCTGGCCGAGCAGTACTTC	CASSGQGLAEQYF
NA	TRBV19	TRBJ1-1	once	TGTGCCAGTAGTATATCCGGATTGAACACTGAAGCTTTCTTT	CASSISGLNTEAFF
NA	TRBV7-9	TRBJ1-4	NA	TGTGCCAGCAGTTCAGGGGACCCTGGGGAAAAACTGTTTTTT	CASSSGDPGEKLFF
NA	TRBV7-9	TRBJ1-2	NA	TGTGCCAGCAGCTTAGGGCGCCTCAGGGACTCTAACTATGGCTACACCTTC	CASSLGRLRDSNYGYTF
NA	TRBV7-2	TRBJ2-3	NA	TGTGCCAGCAGCTTAGCGTCGATCCCCACAGATACGCAGTATTTT	CASSLASIPTDTQYF
TRBD2	TRBV18	TRBJ2-1	few	TGTGCCAGCTCACCGGGTCTAGCGGGAGGATACAATGAGCAGTTCTTC	CASSPGLAGGYNEQFF
NA	TRBV10-3	TRBJ2-5	NA	TGTGCCATCAGTGAGCGGTGGGAGACCCAGTACTTC	CAISERWETQYF
NA	TRBV6-1	TRBJ1-5	once	TGTGCCAGCAGGGACGACTATAGCAATCAGCCCCAGCATTTT	CASRDDYSNQPQHF
NA	TRBV29-1	TRBJ2-7	few	TGCAGCGTTCAAGTCCCCCAAAGGTCCTACGAGCAGTACTTC	CSVQVPQRSYEQYF
NA	TRBV19	TRBJ1-2	NA	TGTGCCAGTAGTATGGGACCGTTCTATGGCTACACCTTC	CASSMGPFYGYTF
TRBD2	TRBV30	TRBJ2-3	NA	TGTGCCTGGACTAGCGGGAGAGGAGTAGATACGCAGTATTTT	CAWTSGRGVDTQYF
NA	TRBV5-1	TRBJ1-3	NA	TGCGCCAGCAGCCCTACGTGGGGGGCTTTGGGAAACACCATATATTTT	CASSPTWGALGNTIYF
TRBD2	TRBV5-5	TRBJ2-2	NA	TGTGCCAGCACCTCCGAGGGAGGGTTTCGCGGGGAGCTGTTTTTT	CASTSEGGFRGELFF
NA	TRBV7-2	TRBJ2-7	NA	TGTGCCAGCAGCTTAGTTGGGACCAGCTTGTACGAGCAGTACTTC	CASSLVGTSLYEQYF
NA	TRBV6-5	TRBJ1-2	NA	TGTGCCAGCTTGTCTCCTACTAACTATGGCTACACCTTC	CASLSPTNYGYTF
NA	TRBV7-9	TRBJ1-1	NA	TGTGCCAGCAGCTCAAGACCGGGCCTGAACACTGAAGCTTTCTTT	CASSSRPGLNTEAFF
TRBD1	TRBV5-1	TRBJ1-1	NA	TGCGCCAGCAAGGCGGACAGGGCGAACACTGAAGCTTTCTTT	CASKADRANTEAFF
TRBD1	TRBV5-1	TRBJ1-2	NA	TGCGCCAGCAGCCCGGGACAGGGAGACAGAGATGGCTACACCTTC	CASSPGQGDRDGYTF
NA	TRBV7-8	TRBJ1-3	NA	TGTGCCAGCAGCCGCGGGCGGATGGGTTTGAGCTCTGGAAACACCATATATTTT	CASSRGRMGLSSGNTIYF
TRBD1	TRBV19	TRBJ1-2	NA	TGTGCCAGTACACCTATCGACAGGGATTCCTATGGCTACACCTTC	CASTPIDRDSYGYTF
NA	TRBV9	TRBJ2-1	NA	TGTGCCAGCAGCGTTCAGGGAGGCTCCTACAATGAGCAGTTCTTC	CASSVQGGSYNEQFF
NA	TRBV11-2	TRBJ2-4	NA	TGTGCCAGCAGCGCCCCGACGGGGAGTAGCATTCAGTACTTC	CASSAPTGSSIQYF
TRBD1	TRBV7-2	TRBJ2-3	NA	TGTGCCAGCAGCTTAGACCCGGGACAGGGAACAGATACGCAGTATTTT	CASSLDPGQGTDTQYF
NA	TRBV19	TRBJ1-5	NA	TGTGCCAGTAGACCCCCTGGGGGCAGGCAGCCCCAGCATTTT	CASRPPGGRQPQHF
NA	TRBV28	TRBJ1-4	few	TGTGCCAGCAGTGAGCCAGGGTTCCGAACTAATGAAAAACTGTTTTTT	CASSEPGFRTNEKLFF
NA	TRBV5-8	TRBJ1-1	NA	TGTGCCAGCACCTTGGGGGGCACTGAAGCTTTCTTT	CASTLGGTEAFF
NA	TRBV27	TRBJ1-2	NA	TGTGCCAGCAGTCCCAGGGAGATCCCCGGGTCGGGCTACACCTTC	CASSPREIPGSGYTF
TRBD1	TRBV28	TRBJ2-7	NA	TGTGCCAGCAGCCGGGGACAGCTCTCCTACGAGCAGTACTTC	CASSRGQLSYEQYF
NA	TRBV2	TRBJ1-5	NA	TGTGCCAGCAGTGGAGAGGGGGGAATAACGAATCAGCCCCAGCATTTT	CASSGEGGITNQPQHF
TRBD1	TRBV5-1	TRBJ1-2	NA	TGCGCCAGCAGCCAAGTTTCGACAGGGGATGGCTACACCTTC	CASSQVSTGDGYTF
NA	TRBV7-9	TRBJ2-3	once	TGTGCCAGCAGCTTAGGGGACTCGCCGTTCACAGATACGCAGTATTTT	CASSLGDSPFTDTQYF
NA	TRBV6-5	TRBJ2-7	NA	TGTGCCAGCAGTTACTCAGTAGATCCACGATACGAGCAGTACTTC	CASSYSVDPRYEQYF
NA	TRBV27	TRBJ1-1	few	TGTGCCAGCAGTTTATACATGAACACTGAAGCTTTCTTT	CASSLYMNTEAFF
TRBD2	TRBV14	TRBJ2-7	NA	TGTGCCAGCAGCCTTCCGCAGAGCGGGAGAGTTACGGAAGAGCAGTACTTC	CASSLPQSGRVTEEQYF
NA	TRBV7-9	TRBJ1-4	NA	TGTGCCAGCAGCCACGCCTACAGGGTAGGGGAGTATGAAAAACTGTTTTTT	CASSHAYRVGEYEKLFF
NA	TRBV19	TRBJ1-4	few	TGTGCCAGTAGTATAGCGGCGGGGGAGAAACTGTTTTTT	CASSIAAGEKLFF
NA	TRBV18	TRBJ1-4	NA	TGTGCCAGCTCACCACCGCACACAACTAATGAAAAACTGTTTTTT	CASSPPHTTNEKLFF
TRBD1	TRBV7-9	TRBJ1-1	NA	TGTGCCAGCAGGACAGGGGGCGGGCCTGAAGCTTTCTTT	CASRTGGGPEAFF
NA	TRBV7-8	TRBJ2-7	NA	TGTGCCAGCAGCTCGCTCTATCACGAGCAGTACTTC	CASSSLYHEQYF
NA	TRBV18	TRBJ2-2	NA	TGTGCCAGCTCACAGGACAATACCGGGGAGCTGTTTTTT	CASSQDNTGELFF
TRBD1	TRBV7-3	TRBJ2-2	NA	TGTGCCAGCAGCTTAAAAGGGGGCAACACCGGGGAGCTGTTTTTT	CASSLKGGNTGELFF
NA	TRBV19	TRBJ1-5	NA	TGTGCCAGTGGGCGCATCGATGGGCCCCAGCATTTT	CASGRIDGPQHF
NA	TRBV11-3	TRBJ1-3	NA	TGTGCCAGCAGCTTCCGGGGGGGAAACACCATATATTTT	CASSFRGGNTIYF
TRBD1	TRBV5-1	TRBJ1-2	NA	TGCGCCAGCACCAAAGGGGACAGGGGCGATGGCTACACCTTC	CASTKGDRGDGYTF
NA	TRBV27	TRBJ1-5	NA	TGTGCCAGCAGTTCCAGGCAGGGAAGGAATCAGCCCCAGCATTTT	CASSSRQGRNQPQHF
TRBD1	TRBV28	TRBJ1-2	NA	TGTGCCAGCAGCTATCAGGGGGGCACTAACTATGGCTACACCTTC	CASSYQGGTNYGYTF
TRBD2	TRBV7-3	TRBJ2-1	NA	TGTGCCAGCAGCTCCCTGACTAGCGGGAGGCGGAATGAGCAGTTCTTC	CASSSLTSGRRNEQFF
TRBD1	TRBV27	TRBJ2-7	once	TGTGCCAGCAGTTCCCTGACAGGGCTGAGGAACGAGCAGTACTTC	CASSSLTGLRNEQYF
NA	TRBV6-5	TRBJ2-7	NA	TGTGCCAGCAGCCCCGCCCGGGGAGGCTCCTACGAGCAGTACTTC	CASSPARGGSYEQYF
NA	TRBV27	TRBJ1-1	NA	TGTGCCAGCAGGGGGGTTAACGGGGACACTGAAGCTTTCTTT	CASRGVNGDTEAFF
NA	TRBV4-2	TRBJ1-5	few	TGTGCCAGCAGCCAAGGGCAGGGCGGCCAGCCCCAGCATTTT	CASSQGQGGQPQHF
NA	TRBV4-1	TRBJ2-7	once	TGCGCCAGCAGCCCTAGTCCCGGTATCTCCTACGAGCAGTACTTC	CASSPSPGISYEQYF
NA	TRBV30	TRBJ2-3	once	TGTGCCTGGAGTGGCCCAAGAGGGCCAGATACGCAGTATTTT	CAWSGPRGPDTQYF
NA	TRBV27	TRBJ2-6	NA	TGTGCCAGCAGTTTAAGGATCCCGACGGGGGCCAACGTCCTGACTTTC	CASSLRIPTGANVLTF
NA	TRBV18	TRBJ1-1	NA	TGTGCCAGCTCACCAATTACAGCCCTCGTGGCTGAAGCTTTCTTT	CASSPITALVAEAFF
NA	TRBV18	TRBJ1-2	NA	TGTGCCAGCTCACCCGGACAGACGGTCTATGGCTACACCTTC	CASSPGQTVYGYTF
TRBD1	TRBV6-5	TRBJ2-7	NA	TGTGCCAGCAGTTGGTCGGGACAGGGCCTTGCCTACGAGCAGTACTTC	CASSWSGQGLAYEQYF